The 27 T cell receptor beta chains below all came from one sample that was sequenced in a study of blood T cell repertoires in COVID-19. The protocol was immunoSEQ multiplex PCR, while the TCRdb copy is restricted to in-frame clones and leaves out a portion. The table lists approximately 180,000 clones, roughly 85% of them singletons. The sequenced material came from PBMCs or T cells enriched from blood (not recorded which). The source is a man aged 40-55 years who had recovered from COVID-19.

The chain has TRBV19 and TRBJ2-5; 8 nucleotides align to TRBD1. The CDR3 consists of 15 residues. With 3 bases clipped from V and 4 bases from J, the junction kept 7 bases outside the gene matches. Germline CDR1 is LNHDA and CDR2 is SQIVND (reference sequence). CDR3 sequence (DNA): TGTGCCAGTAGTATCCCAGGGGGCCGGACAGAGACCCAGTACTTC. Its protein is CASSIPGGRTETQYF. The whole variable domain, filled in from reference TRBV19 and TRBJ2-5, reads DGGITQSPKYLFRKEGQNVTLSCEQNLNHDAMYWYRQDPGQGLRLIYYSQIVNDFQKGDIAEGYSVSREKKESFPLTVTSAQKNPTAFYLCASSIPGGRTETQYFGPGTRLLVL.

This clone was recorded only once. The gene calls are TRBV11-2 and TRBJ2-3; 10 bases line up with TRBD2. The CDR3 contains 17 residues. Germline lookup yields CDR1 SGHAT and CDR2 FQNNGV. V shed 1 base, J shed 2 bases, and the junction held 6 bases outside the gene matches. This chain's CDR3 is CASSLVIAGGPTDTQYF. CDR3 bases: TGTGCCAGCAGCTTAGTGATAGCGGGGGGTCCCACAGATACGCAGTATTTT.

This clone was seen more than once but under ten times. V is TRBV6-5 and J is TRBJ2-7; 8 bases agree with TRBD1. The CDR3 sequence is 15 residues long. The J segment lost 1 base and the V segment lost 6 bases, leaving 8 bases of the junction unmatched. From germline, CDR1 is MNHEY and CDR2 SVGAGI. The CDR3 sequence: CASSRGQETSYEQYF. CDR3 coding DNA: TGTGCCAGCAGCCGGGGACAGGAGACTTCCTACGAGCAGTACTTC.

The genes are TRBV27 and TRBJ1-1; tentative D call: TRBD1 (6 bases). The CDR3 is made up of 14 amino acids. Trimming stripped 1 base from V and 6 bases from J, with 12 bases between. The germline gives CDR1 MNHEY, CDR2 SMNVEV (reference sequence). Here the CDR3 DNA reads TGTGCCAGCAGTTTATATACAGGGCGTCCTGAAGCTTTCTTT. Protein: CASSLYTGRPEAFF.

V usage is TRBV7-8 and J usage is TRBJ1-1, with D tentatively TRBD1 (6 bases). Trimming pared 6 bases from V and 5 bases from J, leaving 13 bases between. Germline CDR1 is SGHVS and CDR2 is FQNEAQ. The CDR3 sequence is 13 residues long. The CDR3 nucleotides are TGTGCCAGCAGAAGGGGGAGGGGAACTGAAGCTTTCTTT. Protein product: CASRRGRGTEAFF. Full variable domain (missing parts from reference TRBV7-8 and TRBJ1-1): GAGVSQSPRYKVAKRGQDVALRCDPISGHVSLFWYQQALGQGPEFLTYFQNEAQLDKSGLPSDRFFAERPEGSVSTLKIQRTQQEDSAVYLCASRRGRGTEAFFGQGTRLTVV.

V and J are TRBV10-3 and TRBJ1-5, with 9 bases that match TRBD1. Germline V gene sequence: CDR1 ENHRY, CDR2 SYGVKD. This CDR3 region has 13 residues. Losses at the gene ends were 4 bases for V and 5 bases for J; bases not matched to a gene: 0. The CDR3 loop reads CAISGDRDQPQHF. DNA of the CDR3: TGTGCCATCAGTGGGGACAGGGATCAGCCCCAGCATTTT.

As for this clone: Other DNA variants within this sample encode the same CDR3. V is TRBV4-1 and J is TRBJ1-2, with unresolved D. Germline V gene sequence: CDR1 MGHRA, CDR2 YSYEKL. The ends were cut back, 1 base at V and 0 bases at J, with 3 bases in the middle. The CDR3 length is 13 residues. CDR3: CASSQASNYGYTF. CDR3 nucleotides: TGCGCCAGCAGCCAAGCGTCTAACTATGGCTACACCTTC.

The chain carries TRBV6-5 and TRBJ1-1; no definite D call. The germline gives CDR1 MNHEY, CDR2 SVGAGI. With 3 bases removed from V and 0 bases from J, the gap between germline ends came to 8 bases. There are 14 residues in the CDR3. The chain's CDR3 is CASSYTAMNTEAFF. CDR3 bases: TGTGCCAGCAGTTATACAGCCATGAACACTGAAGCTTTCTTT.

Details on this clone: The sample contains more than one DNA sequence encoding this CDR3. The chain combines TRBV11-3 with TRBJ2-7; TRBD1 is a possible D gene (6 bases). This CDR3 contains 13 residues. Germline assignment: CDR1 SGHNT and CDR2 YENEEA. Between the trimmed V and J ends, which lost 3 bases and 3 bases, there was a span of 9 bases. The CDR3 loop is CASSLVQGYEQYF. CDR3 in DNA: TGTGCCAGCAGCTTGGTACAGGGCTACGAGCAGTACTTC. Based on the CDR3 plus reference TRBV11-3 and TRBJ2-7, the full variable domain is EAGVVQSPRYKIIEKKQPVAFWCNPISGHNTLYWYLQNLGQGPELLIRYENEEAVDDSQLPKDRFSAERLKGVDSTLKIQPAELGDSAVYLCASSLVQGYEQYFGPGTRLTVT.

The chain has TRBV6-5 and TRBJ1-2; TRBD1 matches at 8 bases. The CDR3 covers 13 residues. V was clipped by 10 bases and J by 7 bases; unmatched bases: 11. Germline CDR1 and CDR2: MNHEY and SVGAGI. The CDR3 DNA reads TGTGCCACGCTGGGACAGGCATATCTTGGCTACACCTTC. Translated, it gives CATLGQAYLGYTF.

The CDR3, as DNA: TGCGCCAGCAGCGAGACTCCGGGGACAGGGGTTAATGAAAAACTGTTTTTT. Translating gives CASSETPGTGVNEKLFF. The J gene is TRBJ1-4, the V gene TRBV5-1; 10 bases map to TRBD1. Per the germline V gene, CDR1 is SGHRS and CDR2 is YFSETQ. The J segment lost 4 bases and the V segment lost 4 bases, leaving 10 bases of the junction unmatched. The CDR3 is 17 amino acids.

CDR3 residues: CASSDGHPGQRTYGYTF. The CDR3 nucleotides read TGCGCCAGCAGCGATGGGCACCCGGGACAGCGAACTTATGGCTACACCTTC. The genes are TRBV10-1 and TRBJ1-2; TRBD1 matches at 7 bases. V lost 6 bases and J lost 5; bases outside the gene matches: 18. This CDR3 has 17 residues. Germline V lookup: CDR1 WNHNN, CDR2 SYGVQD (reference sequence).

This chain uses TRBV27 with TRBJ2-4, with unresolved D. V was clipped by 4 bases and J by 1 base, with 8 bases between them. The CDR3 covers 14 residues. Germline V gene sequence: CDR1 MNHEY, CDR2 SMNVEV (reference sequence). For the CDR3, the DNA is TGTGCCAGCAGTTCGCGCAGGGCCAAAAACATTCAGTACTTC. Protein product: CASSSRRAKNIQYF.

This sequence joins TRBV28 and TRBJ2-6, with D perhaps TRBD1 (5 bases). CDR3 length equals 15 residues. V was shortened by 7 bases and J by 0 bases, with 10 bases between the two germline ends. Germline V gene sequence: CDR1 MDHEN, CDR2 SYDVKM. CDR3 amino acids: CASIPQGSGANVLTF. The CDR3 bases are TGTGCCAGCATTCCCCAGGGCTCTGGGGCCAACGTCCTGACTTTC.

CDR3 sequence reads: CASSSPGQGVNEQFF. The CDR3 nucleotides are TGTGCCAGCTCATCCCCGGGACAGGGCGTAAATGAGCAGTTCTTC. The J gene is TRBJ2-1, the V gene TRBV18; 9 nucleotides align to TRBD1. Trimming at V came to 5 bases and at J to 7 bases, leaving 9 bases not matched to a gene. The CDR3 is made up of 15 amino acids. Germline CDR1 KGHSH, CDR2 LQKENI.

The V and J genes are TRBV18 and TRBJ2-5; tentatively, D is TRBD1 (6 bases). The ends were cut back, 6 bases at V and 5 bases at J, with 19 bases in the middle. The CDR3 sequence is 15 residues long. Germline assignment: CDR1 KGHSH and CDR2 LQKENI. In nucleotides, the CDR3 is TGTGCCAGCTCCCTGTCCACAGGGTCCAGCGAGACCCAGTACTTC. It yields the protein CASSLSTGSSETQYF. Drawing the rest from reference TRBV18 and TRBJ2-5, the complete variable domain is NAGVMQNPRHLVRRRGQEARLRCSPMKGHSHVYWYRQLPEEGLKFMVYLQKENIIDESGMPKERFSAEFPKEGPSILRIQQVVRGDSAAYFCASSLSTGSSETQYFGPGTRLLVL.

CDR3 coding DNA: TGCGCCAGCAGCTTGGACAGTTTGAACTACGAGCAGTACTTC. Its protein is CASSLDSLNYEQYF. V gene TRBV5-1 combines with J gene TRBJ2-7; D is unclear. Per germline, CDR1 SGHRS and CDR2 YFSETQ. Trimming left V 0 bases short and J 3 bases short, with 10 bases between. The CDR3 is 14 residues long.

The CDR3 is CASSAVGGGDTQYF. The CDR3 DNA is TGTGCCAGCAGCGCCGTGGGGGGTGGAGATACGCAGTATTTT. This chain joins TRBV9 and TRBJ2-3; weak D call: TRBD2 (6 bases). The CDR3 has 14 amino acids. The germline V and J ends were trimmed by 3 bases and 5 bases, with 13 bases remaining between them. Germline CDR1 and CDR2: SGDLS and YYNGEE.

This chain uses TRBV6-5 with TRBJ2-2, with D possibly TRBD1 on 6 matching bases. V was shortened by 6 bases and J by 5 bases, with 13 bases between the two germline ends. This CDR3 region has 14 residues. CDR1 MNHEY and CDR2 SVGAGI come from the germline V gene. The CDR3 loop reads CASRLTQGTGELFF. The CDR3 bases are TGTGCCAGCAGACTAACCCAGGGGACCGGGGAGCTGTTTTTT.

The chain joins TRBV19 to TRBJ1-3; TRBD1 agrees at 7 bases. Looked up from germline, CDR1 is LNHDA and CDR2 is SQIVND (reference sequence). The V gene end was trimmed by 4 bases and the J gene end by 3 bases; junction bases not matched to a gene: 3. The CDR3 runs to 14 residues. Here the CDR3 DNA reads TGTGCCAGTAGTACGCAGGGGGATGGAAACACCATATATTTT. The encoded protein is CASSTQGDGNTIYF.

The V call is TRBV6-1, the J call TRBJ1-1; D call uncertain. V was shortened by 3 bases and J by 3 bases, with 5 bases between the two germline ends. This CDR3 is built from 12 residues. Per germline, CDR1 MNHNS and CDR2 SASEGT. For the CDR3, the DNA is TGTGCCAGCAGTGAGCGAGACACTGAAGCTTTCTTT. Translated, it gives CASSERDTEAFF.

This rearrangement joins TRBV30 to TRBJ2-1, with 15 bases identical to TRBD2. The CDR3 has 17 residues. After removal of 2 bases from V and 9 bases from J, the junction contained 11 bases not matched to a gene. CDR1 and CDR2 from the germline V gene are GTSNPN and SVGIG (reference sequence). This CDR3 reads CAWSLTKGLAGGTEQFF. As DNA, the CDR3 is TGTGCCTGGAGTTTAACGAAGGGACTAGCGGGGGGCACTGAGCAGTTCTTC.

With regard to this clone: The sample carries other DNA sequences with the same CDR3. The rearrangement links TRBV11-3 to TRBJ1-3; 8 bases fit TRBD1. J was trimmed by 4 bases and V by 5 bases; bases with no gene match: 7. CDR1 and CDR2 from the germline V gene are SGHNT and YENEEA. The CDR3 is made up of 15 amino acids. The CDR3 spells CASSPGQGPGNTIYF. Written as DNA, the CDR3 is TGTGCCAGCAGCCCTGGACAGGGCCCGGGAAACACCATATATTTT.

This clone was counted a few times. J is TRBJ2-1 and V is TRBV30, with 10 bases aligning to TRBD1. The germline V gene has CDR1 GTSNPN and CDR2 SVGIG (reference sequence). The V and J ends lost 3 bases and 8 bases, in that order; junction bases with no gene match: 10. The CDR3 spans 15 residues. The CDR3 DNA is TGTGCCTGGAGAGGGTTGGGACAGGGGTTCCATGAGCAGTTCTTC. The encoded protein is CAWRGLGQGFHEQFF.

The V call is TRBV7-3, the J call TRBJ1-3; D not certain. The length of the CDR3 is 13 residues. Trimming cost V 1 base and J 2 bases, with 3 bases left between them. Germline CDR1 reads SGHTA; CDR2 reads FQGTGA. The DNA for the CDR3 is TGTGCCAGCAGCTTAAAGCCTGGAAACACCATATATTTT. Protein sequence: CASSLKPGNTIYF.

The genes are TRBV13 and TRBJ2-6; D gene uncertain. The CDR3 is 15 amino acids. Germline V gene sequence: CDR1 PRHDT, CDR2 FYEKMQ (reference sequence). Trimming cost V 0 bases and J 0 bases, with 3 bases left between them. The CDR3 protein is CASSLGHSGANVLTF. Written as DNA, the CDR3 is TGTGCCAGCAGCTTAGGACACTCTGGGGCCAACGTCCTGACTTTC.

J is TRBJ1-5 and V is TRBV28; no firm D call. This CDR3 contains 12 residues. The germline V gene has CDR1 MDHEN and CDR2 SYDVKM. Trimming pared 7 bases from V and 7 bases from J, leaving 11 bases between. CDR3 sequence: CASKSGGQPQHF. The CDR3 DNA is TGTGCCAGCAAATCGGGTGGGCAGCCCCAGCATTTT.